Presented here are 12 T cell receptor beta chains from one specimen sequenced in a study of cytomegalovirus exposure and HLA in healthy donors. PCR used 60 Vbeta primers and 13 Jbeta primers. The repertoire was sequenced with immunoSEQ multiplex PCR; TCRdb's copy has only in-frame clones and lacks some. This sample's table has tens of thousands of clones. The sample comprised PBMCs. The receptors were sampled from a middle-aged woman in good health and CMV-seropositive.

The CDR3 protein is CASRRIAGQVNYGYTF. The DNA of the CDR3 is TGTGCCAGCAGGCGTATTGCGGGACAGGTTAACTATGGCTACACCTTC. J is TRBJ1-2 and V is TRBV9; 8 bases agree with TRBD1. J was trimmed by 1 base and V by 5 bases; bases with no gene match: 10. Germline CDR1 is SGDLS and CDR2 is YYNGEE. This CDR3 is built from 16 residues.

This chain links TRBV2 with TRBJ1-1; D might be TRBD1 (6 bases). With 4 bases removed from V and 5 bases from J, the gap between germline ends came to 14 bases. Germline loops: CDR1 SNHLY, CDR2 FYNNEI. The CDR3 length is 14 residues. The DNA for the CDR3 is TGTGCCAGCAGTGTAGAGGGACAAGGGACTGAAGCTTTCTTT. Its protein product is CASSVEGQGTEAFF.

The V and J genes are TRBV28 and TRBJ1-5; 8 nucleotides match TRBD1. Germline assignment: CDR1 MDHEN and CDR2 SYDVKM. J lost 8 bases, V lost 5 bases, and 11 bases had no gene match. The CDR3 is 15 amino acids. The chain's CDR3 is CASSRSGGRGEPQHF. DNA of the CDR3: TGTGCCAGCAGTCGCTCAGGGGGCAGGGGGGAGCCCCAGCATTTT.

The V call is TRBV6-1, the J call TRBJ2-7, with 10 positions matching TRBD1. The CDR3 has 15 amino acids. V was clipped by 6 bases and J by 2 bases; unmatched bases: 7. Germline V gene data show CDR1 as MNHNS and CDR2 as SASEGT. The CDR3 loop reads CASRRPGQGAYEQYF. CDR3 nucleotide sequence: TGTGCCAGCAGAAGACCAGGACAGGGGGCCTACGAGCAGTACTTC.

The chain uses TRBV6-1 and TRBJ2-2, with D possibly matching TRBD1 (5 bases). Germline CDR1 is MNHNS and CDR2 is SASEGT. This CDR3 is 13 amino acids long. Trimming pared 6 bases from V and 7 bases from J, leaving 12 bases between. The DNA of the CDR3 is TGTGCCAGCAGGCACAGGTGGAACGGGGAGCTGTTTTTT. This translates into CASRHRWNGELFF.

The CDR3 protein is CASSFGVTGGSGNEQFF. The CDR3 DNA is TGCGCCAGCAGCTTCGGGGTGACAGGGGGCAGTGGCAATGAGCAGTTCTTC. The V gene is TRBV5-1, the J gene TRBJ2-1; 10 nucleotides agree with TRBD1. The germline V gene encodes CDR1 SGHRS and CDR2 YFSETQ. Losses at the gene ends were 2 bases for V and 6 bases for J; bases not matched to a gene: 11. There are 17 residues in the CDR3.

This rearrangement joins TRBV19 to TRBJ2-1, with TRBD2 matching over 10 bases. The CDR3 is 13 residues long. Germline-derived CDR1 and CDR2 are LNHDA and SQIVND (reference sequence). Losses at the gene ends were 10 bases for V and 7 bases for J; bases not matched to a gene: 7. The chain's CDR3 is CATSLAGWNEQFF. In DNA form, the CDR3 reads TGTGCCACCTCACTAGCGGGATGGAATGAGCAGTTCTTC.

This chain uses TRBV28 with TRBJ2-3; D not certain. CDR1 is MDHEN and CDR2 is SYDVKM in the germline V gene. This CDR3 is built from 15 residues. Trimming stripped 3 bases from V and 0 bases from J, with 10 bases between. CDR3 DNA: TGTGCCAGCAGTTTTTTGGCTCTTAGCACAGATACGCAGTATTTT. Translated, it gives CASSFLALSTDTQYF.

The rearrangement links TRBV6-6 to TRBJ1-2; D is perhaps TRBD1 (6 bases). The germline CDR1 and CDR2 sequences are MNHNY and SVGAGI (reference sequence). This CDR3 contains 13 residues. Trimming took 3 bases from V and 4 from J, leaving 9 bases between them. The CDR3 loop reads CASSYSDSYGYTF. CDR3 bases: TGTGCCAGCAGTTATTCGGACAGCTATGGCTACACCTTC.

This rearrangement joins TRBV19 to TRBJ2-7, with 9 bases that match TRBD1. Trimming cost V 9 bases and J 3 bases; bases outside gene matches: 9. The CDR3 covers 14 residues. Germline V gene data show CDR1 as LNHDA and CDR2 as SQIVND (reference sequence). The CDR3 region has the DNA TGTGCCAGCAGCGACAGGGGGGGGTTCTACGAGCAGTACTTC. Translation: CASSDRGGFYEQYF.

The CDR3 region is CASSLLGRGGGVQPQHF. The DNA of the CDR3 is TGTGCCAGCAGTTTATTAGGCCGTGGGGGGGGAGTTCAGCCCCAGCATTTT. This chain joins TRBV28 and TRBJ1-5, with a tentative D call TRBD1 (5 bases). Germline CDR1 is MDHEN and CDR2 is SYDVKM. CDR3 length: 17 residues. The V gene lost 1 base and the J gene lost 6 bases, with 19 bases spanning the gap. The variable domain in full, with the rest retrieved from reference TRBV28 and TRBJ1-5, is DVKVTQSSRYLVKRTGEKVFLECVQDMDHENMFWYRQDPGLGLRLIYFSYDVKMKEKGDIPEGYSVSREKKERFSLILESASTNQTSMYLCASSLLGRGGGVQPQHFGDGTRLSIL.

The chain employs TRBV27 and TRBJ2-2, with TRBD2 matching 13 bases. V was clipped by 5 bases and J by 5 bases; unmatched bases: 8. The CDR3 runs 17 residues. The germline gives CDR1 MNHEY, CDR2 SMNVEV (reference sequence). The CDR3 DNA reads as TGTGCCAGCAGTCCCCTAGGACTAGCGGGAGCAACCGGGGAGCTGTTTTTT. Translating gives CASSPLGLAGATGELFF.